These 3 T cell receptor beta chains came from one sample sequenced in a study of blood T cell repertoires in COVID-19. Assay used: immunoSEQ multiplex PCR; TCRdb lists only in-frame clones, some missing. This sample has some 83,000 clones; around 86% occur once, and the top ten carry 7.5% to 9.5%. The sample taken for sequencing was peripheral blood. Every receptor here comes from a man older than 75 with active or convalescent COVID-19.

CDR3 protein: CASSHDRDLPPYGYTF. As DNA, the CDR3 is TGTGCCAGCTCTCACGACAGGGACTTGCCTCCCTATGGCTACACCTTC. V gene TRBV18 combines with J gene TRBJ1-2, with 7 bases that match TRBD1. Germline CDR1 reads KGHSH; CDR2 reads LQKENI. Losses at the gene ends were 6 bases for V and 4 bases for J; bases not matched to a gene: 14. The CDR3 is 16 residues long.

Turning to this clone: Sequence at one end of the junction differs from germline and may be a read error. The chain links TRBV6-5 to TRBJ1-6, with D perhaps TRBD1 (6 bases). Germline CDR1 is MNHEY and CDR2 is SVGAGI. The CDR3 runs to 15 residues. The CDR3: CASSIGQHYNSPLYF. The CDR3 bases are TGTGCCAGCAGTATTGGACAGCACTATAATTCACCCCTCTACTTT.

J is TRBJ1-1 and V is TRBV10-2; 7 bases fit TRBD1. J gave up 5 bases and V 8 bases, and 11 bases lay outside the gene matches. The CDR3 spans 14 residues. Germline V gives CDR1 WSHSY, CDR2 SAAADI. The CDR3: CASRAGRGSTEAFF. The CDR3 DNA reads TGCGCCAGCCGAGCAGGCAGGGGGAGTACTGAAGCTTTCTTT.